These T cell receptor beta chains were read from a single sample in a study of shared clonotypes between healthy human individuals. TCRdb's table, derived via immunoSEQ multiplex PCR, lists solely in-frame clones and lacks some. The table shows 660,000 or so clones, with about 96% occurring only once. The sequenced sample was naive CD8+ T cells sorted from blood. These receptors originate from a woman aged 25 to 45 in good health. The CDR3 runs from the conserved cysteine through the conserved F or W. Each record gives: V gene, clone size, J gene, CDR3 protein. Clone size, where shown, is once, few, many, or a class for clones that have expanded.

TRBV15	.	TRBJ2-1	CATSSGTSGENEQFF
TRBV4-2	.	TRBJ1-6	CASSQDLSGGVHSPLHF
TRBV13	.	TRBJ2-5	CASSSLQTSGRGETQYF
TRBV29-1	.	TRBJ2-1	CSVIYNEQFF
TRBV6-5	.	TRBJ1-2	CASSYSSTGNYGYTF
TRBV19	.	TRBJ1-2	CATRSPGYTF
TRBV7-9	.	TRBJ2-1	CASSSRVAGGDSSYNEQFF
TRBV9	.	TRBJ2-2	CASSVAGGELFF
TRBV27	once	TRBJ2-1	CASSPGTSASYNEQFF
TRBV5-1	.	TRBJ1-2	CASRLGQGITGYTF
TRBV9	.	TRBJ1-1	CASSVVLSSNTEAFF
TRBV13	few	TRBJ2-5	CASSLDLEETQYF
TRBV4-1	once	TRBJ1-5	CASSQIPSNQPQHF
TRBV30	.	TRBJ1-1	CAWSVTGGSTEAFF
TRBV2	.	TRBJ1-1	CASSEDRWGTNTEAFF
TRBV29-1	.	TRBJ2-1	CSVELGLAYNEQFF
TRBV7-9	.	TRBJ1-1	CASSLGMNTEAFF
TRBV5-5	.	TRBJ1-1	CASDRTGRNTEAFF
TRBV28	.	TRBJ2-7	CASSFPGTSGRLNHEQYF
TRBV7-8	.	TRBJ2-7	CASSLGGGYEQYF
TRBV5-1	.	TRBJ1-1	CASSLGSLAFF
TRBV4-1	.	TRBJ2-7	CASSPRDRATYEQYF
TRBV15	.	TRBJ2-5	CATSRDHSVYVDQETQYF
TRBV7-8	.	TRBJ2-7	CATRGQSYEQYF
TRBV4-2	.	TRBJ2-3	CASSQVLSGATDTQYF
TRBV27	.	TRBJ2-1	CASSQTSGSYNEQFF
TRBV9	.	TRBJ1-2	CASSQGQLYGYTF
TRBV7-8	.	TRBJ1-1	CASSLGERNTEAFF
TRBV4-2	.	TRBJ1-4	CASSREPGTGDWWDEKLFF
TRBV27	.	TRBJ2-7	CASSFQPSGISYEQYF
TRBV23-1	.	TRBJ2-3	CASSQSTRGGSTDTQYF
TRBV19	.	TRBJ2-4	CASSSPLGVAIAKNIQYF
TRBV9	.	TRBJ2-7	CASSPRSGPEQYF
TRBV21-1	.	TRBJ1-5	CASSNGKAQHF
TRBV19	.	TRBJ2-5	CASSEDTQETQYF
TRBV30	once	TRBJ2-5	CACSAGVGQETQYF
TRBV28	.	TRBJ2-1	CASISRGQINNEQFF
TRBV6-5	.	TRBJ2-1	CASSFGSSYNEQFF